The clone carrying this TCR beta chain appeared many times. The antigen remains undetermined. Overall study results and limits: Greatest tumor Treg TCR overlap was with tumor naive CD4+ cells. Tumor memory CD4+ T cell TCR gene usage was found to cluster with blood and lymph node memory CD4+ cells and with lymph node naive CD4+ cells.

CDR3 length equals 17 residues. V lost 4 bases and J 0 bases, leaving 14 bases between the germline ends. CDR1 is SGHRS and CDR2 is YFSETQ in the germline V gene. Constant-region reverse primers amplified full-length variable regions, followed by semi-nested Nested Universal Primer A PCR. From the 5' RACE reads, TCRdb called clonotypes with MiXCR, one entry per CDR3 protein. There are some 8,400 distinct CDR3 sequences in the sample; over 25% occur only once, and under 6% lies in the top ten. Sequenced sample: naive CD4+ T cells sorted from a lymph node. Subset here: naive CD4+ T cells, CD4+CD45RA+CD25-. The rearrangement joins TRBV5-1 to TRBJ2-6; no reliable D call. The sequence was obtained from a female donor with breast cancer. The CDR3 DNA reads TGCGCCAGCAGCCGGACGCCCGGGTCCTCTGGGGCCAACGTCCTGACTTTC. Protein product: CASSRTPGSSGANVLTF.